Presented here are 20 T cell receptor beta chains from one specimen sequenced in a study of blood T cell repertoires in COVID-19. Using immunoSEQ multiplex PCR, the repertoire was profiled, and TCRdb retains in-frame clones only, with some absent. Counted here are fewer than 450,000 clones, around nine tenths occurring once; the ten biggest clones make up around 3.5%. The material sequenced was peripheral blood. The receptor set was obtained from a young woman who had recovered from COVID-19.

The chain recombines TRBV7-8 with TRBJ2-3, with 13 bases matching TRBD2. Germline assignment: CDR1 SGHVS and CDR2 FQNEAQ. Trimming at V came to 8 bases and at J to 0 bases, leaving 8 bases not matched to a gene. The CDR3 sequence is 17 residues long. As DNA, the CDR3 is TGTGCCAGCGTACTAGCGGGAGGGATAACTAGCACAGATACGCAGTATTTT. Translating it yields CASVLAGGITSTDTQYF.

V and J are TRBV19 and TRBJ2-2; TRBD2 agrees at 12 bases. Germline V gene lookup returns CDR1 LNHDA and CDR2 SQIVND (reference sequence). The junction had 1 base not matched to a gene; V was cut back by 4 bases and J by 7 bases. The CDR3 loop spans 14 amino acids. For the CDR3, the DNA is TGTGCCAGTAGTAGGACTAGCGGGAACGGGGAGCTGTTTTTT. This gives the protein CASSRTSGNGELFF.

The chain's CDR3 is CASQPRTGGGNQPQHF. CDR3 nucleotide sequence: TGTGCCAGTCAACCCAGGACAGGCGGAGGCAATCAGCCCCAGCATTTT. The chain links TRBV27 to TRBJ1-5; the match to TRBD1 covers 7 bases. Germline CDR1 is MNHEY and CDR2 is SMNVEV (reference sequence). Trimming cost V 9 bases and J 2 bases; bases outside gene matches: 13. The CDR3 length is 16 residues.

The chain is built from TRBV6-2 or TRBV6-3 and TRBJ1-5, with D maybe TRBD1 (6 bases). Between the trimmed V and J ends, which lost 2 bases and 0 bases, there was a span of 14 bases. The CDR3 runs 17 residues. Germline values: CDR1 MNHEY, CDR2 SVGEGT. The CDR3 here is CASSYPIGGFSNQPQHF. CDR3 nucleotide sequence: TGTGCCAGCAGTTACCCGATAGGGGGTTTTAGCAATCAGCCCCAGCATTTT.

In DNA form, the CDR3 reads TGTGCCAGCAGCTTAGGGGAGTATGGCACAGATACGCAGTATTTT. Its translation: CASSLGEYGTDTQYF. This sequence joins TRBV7-8 and TRBJ2-3; weak D call: TRBD2 (5 bases). V was shortened by 1 base and J by 1 base, with 9 bases between the two germline ends. The CDR3 consists of 15 residues. In germline, CDR1 is SGHVS, CDR2 FQNEAQ.

This chain uses TRBV5-6 with TRBJ1-2, with D unclear. V lost 0 bases, J lost 4 bases, and 16 bases lay in between. CDR3 length: 16 amino acids. From germline, CDR1 is SGHDT and CDR2 YYEEEE. CDR3 region: CASSLDERLAFYGYTF. CDR3 sequence (DNA): TGTGCCAGCAGCTTGGACGAACGCTTGGCTTTCTATGGCTACACCTTC.

The chain is built from TRBV25-1 and TRBJ1-5; TRBD1 aligns across 7 bases. The germline V gene has CDR1 MGHDK and CDR2 SYGVNS. The CDR3 has 15 amino acids. V lost 4 bases and J lost 0; bases outside the gene matches: 3. CDR3 in DNA: TGTGCCAGCAGTGGCAGGGGGTTTAGCAATCAGCCCCAGCATTTT. It encodes CASSGRGFSNQPQHF.

The DNA for the CDR3 is TGTGCCAGCAGCCAAAACAGGGGTACCTACAATGAGCAGTTCTTC. This gives the protein CASSQNRGTYNEQFF. The chain recombines TRBV3-1 (or the pseudogene TRBV3-2) with TRBJ2-1, with 7 nucleotides matching TRBD1. CDR3 length: 15 residues. V was clipped by 2 bases and J by 2 bases; unmatched bases: 3. Germline V lookup: CDR1 LGHDT, CDR2 YNNKEL (reference sequence).

The chain has TRBV7-9 and TRBJ2-6; the D is unclear. Germline values: CDR1 SEHNR, CDR2 FQNEAQ (reference sequence). Trimming cost V 1 base and J 0 bases, with 7 bases left between them. This CDR3 has 16 amino acids. The CDR3 loop is CASSLVSDSGANVLTF. The CDR3 coding sequence is TGTGCCAGCAGCTTAGTCAGTGACTCTGGGGCCAACGTCCTGACTTTC.

This clone was found once. V is TRBV27 and J is TRBJ1-5; D remains unclear. From germline, CDR1 is MNHEY and CDR2 SMNVEV (reference sequence). V was trimmed by 2 bases and J by 6 bases, leaving 11 bases between them. The CDR3 sequence is 14 residues long. The CDR3 DNA reads as TGTGCCAGCAGTTTAGACCCGTCGGGTCAGCCCCAGCATTTT. Encoded protein: CASSLDPSGQPQHF.

This chain joins TRBV5-6 and TRBJ1-1, with D possibly matching TRBD1 (6 bases). The CDR3 is 15 residues long. V was pared by 0 bases and J by 0 bases, with 9 bases between. Germline-derived CDR1 and CDR2 are SGHDT and YYEEEE. The CDR3 region is CASSLVTGMNTEAFF. The CDR3 DNA reads as TGTGCCAGCAGCTTGGTGACAGGAATGAACACTGAAGCTTTCTTT.

V is TRBV4-3 and J is TRBJ2-2; maybe TRBD2 (6 bases). CDR1 is LGHNA and CDR2 is YSLEER in the germline V gene. This CDR3 contains 17 residues. Trimming cost V 1 base and J 2 bases, with 14 bases left between them. The DNA of the CDR3 is TGCGCCAGCAGCCAAGTCTCACTAGCAGCCAACACCGGGGAGCTGTTTTTT. Protein sequence: CASSQVSLAANTGELFF.

The chain employs TRBV7-2 and TRBJ1-3; D call uncertain. Germline loops: CDR1 SGHTA, CDR2 FQGNSA. Trimming pared 3 bases from V and 0 bases from J, leaving 9 bases between. There are 15 residues in the CDR3. CDR3 in amino acids: CASSLRFRSGNTIYF. CDR3 in DNA: TGTGCCAGCAGCTTGAGGTTTCGCTCTGGAAACACCATATATTTT.

The chain combines TRBV7-2 with TRBJ1-2; D possibly corresponds to TRBD1 (5 bases). V lost 7 bases to trimming and J lost 4 bases, with 19 bases between them. This CDR3 is 15 amino acids long. Germline V gene data show CDR1 as SGHTA and CDR2 as FQGNSA. CDR3 coding DNA: TGTGCCAGCACCGATGGGGGAGGAGCCGTCTATGGCTACACCTTC. Translation: CASTDGGGAVYGYTF.

This chain links TRBV7-9 with TRBJ2-1; 10 bases are shared with TRBD2. J was trimmed by 5 bases and V by 2 bases; bases with no gene match: 12. CDR3 size: 18 residues. From germline, CDR1 is SEHNR and CDR2 FQNEAQ (reference sequence). This CDR3 is CASSLIRSGRENNNEQFF. CDR3 sequence (DNA): TGTGCCAGCAGCTTAATCAGGAGCGGGAGGGAGAATAACAATGAGCAGTTCTTC.

The genes are TRBV7-9 and TRBJ2-7; 10 nucleotides match TRBD2. In germline, CDR1 is SEHNR, CDR2 FQNEAQ (reference sequence). Trimming took 5 bases from V and 12 from J; bases not matched to a gene: 10. The CDR3 is 13 residues long. CDR3 amino acids: CASSPTAGGPLYV. CDR3 DNA sequence: TGTGCCAGCAGCCCCACAGCGGGAGGGCCTCTGTACGTC.

The chain links TRBV7-2 to TRBJ1-6, with 11 nucleotides matching TRBD1. The CDR3 contains 16 residues. The germline V gene encodes CDR1 SGHTA and CDR2 FQGNSA. The V and J ends lost 2 bases and 8 bases, in that order; junction bases with no gene match: 5. The CDR3: CASSLFGTGGHSPLHF. CDR3 in DNA: TGTGCCAGCAGCTTATTTGGGACAGGGGGTCATTCACCCCTCCACTTT.

The chain couples TRBV3-1 (or the pseudogene TRBV3-2) to TRBJ1-5; D gene unclear. V was clipped by 6 bases and J by 0 bases, with 3 bases between them. CDR1 and CDR2 from the germline V gene are LGHDT and YNNKEL (reference sequence). The length of the CDR3 is 12 residues. CDR3 protein: CASSLSNQPQHF. CDR3 sequence (DNA): TGTGCCAGCAGTCTTAGCAATCAGCCCCAGCATTTT.

The chain is built from TRBV27 and TRBJ2-3, with TRBD1 matching over 8 bases. Per the germline V gene, CDR1 is MNHEY and CDR2 is SMNVEV (reference sequence). The J segment lost 1 base and the V segment lost 1 base, leaving 4 bases of the junction unmatched. The CDR3 consists of 16 residues. As DNA, the CDR3 is TGTGCCAGCAGTTTATTCACACAGGGGGGCACAGATACGCAGTATTTT. Translating gives CASSLFTQGGTDTQYF.

Here the CDR3 DNA reads TGTGCCAGCAGCTTACAGACTAGCAATGAGCAGTTCTTC. Translated: CASSLQTSNEQFF. The J gene is TRBJ2-1, the V gene TRBV5-6, with D possibly matching TRBD2 (6 bases). Germline V CDR1 and CDR2: SGHDT, YYEEEE. V was shortened by 2 bases and J by 6 bases, with 9 bases between the two germline ends. The CDR3 is made up of 13 amino acids.